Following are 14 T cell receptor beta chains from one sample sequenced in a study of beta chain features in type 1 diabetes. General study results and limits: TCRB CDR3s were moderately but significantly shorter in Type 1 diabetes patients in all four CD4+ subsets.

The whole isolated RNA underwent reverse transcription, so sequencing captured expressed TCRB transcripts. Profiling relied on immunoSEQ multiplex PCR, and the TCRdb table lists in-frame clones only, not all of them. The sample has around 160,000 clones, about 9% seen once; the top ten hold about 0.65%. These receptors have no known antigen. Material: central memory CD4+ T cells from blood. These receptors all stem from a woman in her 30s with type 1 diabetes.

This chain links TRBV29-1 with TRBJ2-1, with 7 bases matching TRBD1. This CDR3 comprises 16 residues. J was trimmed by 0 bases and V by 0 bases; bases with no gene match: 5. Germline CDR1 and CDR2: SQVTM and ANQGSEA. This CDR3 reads CSVEDPQGDSYNEQFF. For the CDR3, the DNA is TGCAGCGTTGAAGATCCGCAGGGGGACTCCTACAATGAGCAGTTCTTC.

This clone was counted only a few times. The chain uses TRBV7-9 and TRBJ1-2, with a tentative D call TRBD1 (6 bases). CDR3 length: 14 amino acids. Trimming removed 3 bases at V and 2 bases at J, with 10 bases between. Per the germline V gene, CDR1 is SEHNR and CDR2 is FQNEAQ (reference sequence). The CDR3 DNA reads TGTGCCAGCAGCTTCACAGGGTCCAACTATGGCTACACCTTC. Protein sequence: CASSFTGSNYGYTF.

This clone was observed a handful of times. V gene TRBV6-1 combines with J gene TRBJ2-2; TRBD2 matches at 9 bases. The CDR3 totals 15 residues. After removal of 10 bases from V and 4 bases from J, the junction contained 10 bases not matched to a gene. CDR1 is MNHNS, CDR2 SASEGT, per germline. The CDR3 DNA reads TGTGCCACCATGGATAGCGGGAGATTCACCGGGGAGCTGTTTTTT. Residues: CATMDSGRFTGELFF.

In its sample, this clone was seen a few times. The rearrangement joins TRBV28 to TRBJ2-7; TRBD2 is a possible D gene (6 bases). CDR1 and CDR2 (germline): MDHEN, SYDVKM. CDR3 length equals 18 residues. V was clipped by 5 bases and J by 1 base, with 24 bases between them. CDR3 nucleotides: TGTGCCAGCAGTCCATTGGAATGGCGGCGGGGTTGGTCCTACGAGCAGTACTTC. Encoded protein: CASSPLEWRRGWSYEQYF.

CDR3 in amino acids: CASSPPGRSGEAFF. CDR3 coding DNA: TGTGCCAGCAGCCCCCCCGGGAGGTCTGGTGAAGCTTTCTTT. The chain has TRBV28 and TRBJ1-1; D is undetermined. Germline values: CDR1 MDHEN, CDR2 SYDVKM. V lost 6 bases and J 7 bases, leaving 18 bases between the germline ends. CDR3 length equals 14 residues.

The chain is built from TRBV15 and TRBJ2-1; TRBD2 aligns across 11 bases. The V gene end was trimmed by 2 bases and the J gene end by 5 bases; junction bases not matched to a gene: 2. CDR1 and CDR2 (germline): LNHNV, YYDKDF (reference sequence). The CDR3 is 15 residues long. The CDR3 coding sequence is TGTGCCACCAGCAGACGACTAGCGGGGAACAATGAGCAGTTCTTC. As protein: CATSRRLAGNNEQFF.

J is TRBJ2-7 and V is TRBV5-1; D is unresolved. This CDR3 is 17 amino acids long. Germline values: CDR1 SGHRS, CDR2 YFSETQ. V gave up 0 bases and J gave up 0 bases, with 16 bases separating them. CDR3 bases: TGCGCCAGCAGCTTGGATGTCTATCGGAGAAGCTCCTACGAGCAGTACTTC. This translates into CASSLDVYRRSSYEQYF.

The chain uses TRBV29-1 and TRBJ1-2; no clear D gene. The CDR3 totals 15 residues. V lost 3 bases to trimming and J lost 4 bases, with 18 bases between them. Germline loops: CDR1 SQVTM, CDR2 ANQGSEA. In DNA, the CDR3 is TGCAGCGTTGAGTCAGGTCTCGCAAACCTCTATGGCTACACCTTC. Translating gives CSVESGLANLYGYTF.

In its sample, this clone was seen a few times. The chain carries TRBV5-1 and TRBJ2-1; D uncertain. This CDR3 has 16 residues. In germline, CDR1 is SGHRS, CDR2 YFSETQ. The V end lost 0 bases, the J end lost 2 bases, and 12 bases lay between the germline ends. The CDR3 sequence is CASSLASSSTYNEQFF. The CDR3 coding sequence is TGCGCCAGCAGCTTGGCTTCTAGTTCCACCTACAATGAGCAGTTCTTC.

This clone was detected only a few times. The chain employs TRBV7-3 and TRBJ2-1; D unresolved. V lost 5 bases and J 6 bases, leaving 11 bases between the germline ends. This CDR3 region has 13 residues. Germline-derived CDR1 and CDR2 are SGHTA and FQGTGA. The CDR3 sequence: CASSPYIANEQFF. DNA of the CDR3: TGTGCCAGCAGCCCATACATAGCCAATGAGCAGTTCTTC.

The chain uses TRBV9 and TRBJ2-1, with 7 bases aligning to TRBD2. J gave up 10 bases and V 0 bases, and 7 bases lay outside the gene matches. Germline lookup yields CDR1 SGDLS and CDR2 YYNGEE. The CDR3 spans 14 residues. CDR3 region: CASSVEAGDREQFF. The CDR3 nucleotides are TGTGCCAGCAGCGTAGAGGCGGGAGATAGGGAGCAGTTCTTC.

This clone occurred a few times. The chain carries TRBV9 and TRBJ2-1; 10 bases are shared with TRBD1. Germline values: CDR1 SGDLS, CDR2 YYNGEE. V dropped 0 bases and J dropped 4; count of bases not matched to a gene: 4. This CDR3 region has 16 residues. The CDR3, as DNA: TGTGCCAGCAGCGTAGTCGGGACAGGGGTTTACAATGAGCAGTTCTTC. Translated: CASSVVGTGVYNEQFF.

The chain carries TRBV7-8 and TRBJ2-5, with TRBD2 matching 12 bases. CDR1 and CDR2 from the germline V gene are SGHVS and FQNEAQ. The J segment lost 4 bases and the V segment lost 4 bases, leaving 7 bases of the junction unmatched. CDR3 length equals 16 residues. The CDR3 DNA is TGTGCCAGCAGCTACCACCAGGGACTAGCGGGAGAGACCCAGTACTTC. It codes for CASSYHQGLAGETQYF.

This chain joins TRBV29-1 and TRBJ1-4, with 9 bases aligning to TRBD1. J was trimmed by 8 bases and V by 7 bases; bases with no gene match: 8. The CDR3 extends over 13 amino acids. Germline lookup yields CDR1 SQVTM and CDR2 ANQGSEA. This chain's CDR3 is CSAFDRGDEKLFF. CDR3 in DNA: TGCAGCGCATTCGACAGGGGGGACGAAAAACTGTTTTTT.